The 24 T cell receptor beta chains below were found in one sample sequenced in a study of blood T cells in healthy people across ages. Combining a sample-barcoded 5' primer with a J-beta primer mix, a second PCR ran for 7 to 11 cycles. MiXCR, applied by TCRdb to the 5' RACE reads, yields one record per CDR3 protein. This table has about 700,000 distinct CDR3 sequences, about 32% appearing once. The specimen sequenced was blood. All receptors derive from a woman at least 80 years old in good health.

This clonotype was detected ten times or more. The chain couples TRBV5-1 to TRBJ2-3; 7 bases match TRBD1. Germline V CDR1 and CDR2: SGHRS, YFSETQ. There are 15 residues in the CDR3. With V trimmed by 4 bases and J by 4 bases, 9 bases remained unmatched. The CDR3 region is CASSSRQGVSDTQYF. The CDR3, as DNA: TGCGCCAGCAGCAGTAGACAGGGTGTGTCAGATACGCAGTATTTT. Variable domain in full (rest from reference TRBV5-1 and TRBJ2-3): KAGVTQTPRYLIKTRGQQVTLSCSPISGHRSVSWYQQTPGQGLQFLFEYFSETQRNKGNFPGRFSGRQFSNSRSEMNVSTLELGDSALYLCASSSRQGVSDTQYFGPGTRLTVL.

In its sample, this clonotype was seen many times. J is TRBJ2-1 and V is TRBV2, with 12 bases matching TRBD2. CDR3 length: 14 amino acids. V lost 6 bases and J lost 9; bases outside the gene matches: 6. Looked up from germline, CDR1 is SNHLY and CDR2 is FYNNEI. As DNA, the CDR3 is TGTGCCAGCAGGGAGACTAGCGGGGGAGTTGAGCAGTTCTTC. Protein product: CASRETSGGVEQFF. The entire variable domain, with the rest obtained from reference TRBV2 and TRBJ2-1, is as follows: EPEVTQTPSHQVTQMGQEVILRCVPISNHLYFYWYRQILGQKVEFLVSFYNNEISEKSEIFDDQFSVERPDGSNFTLKIRSTKLEDSAMYFCASRETSGGVEQFFGPGTRLTVL.

This chain uses TRBV19 with TRBJ1-2; no clear D gene. The CDR3 is 14 amino acids. Germline lookup yields CDR1 LNHDA and CDR2 SQIVND (reference sequence). The V gene lost 1 base and the J gene lost 8 bases, with 14 bases spanning the gap. CDR3: CASSIGDTRGGYTF. CDR3 bases: TGTGCCAGTAGTATAGGCGACACCCGTGGAGGCTACACCTTC.

The genes are TRBV20-1 and TRBJ1-1; D is uncertain. Germline V gene data show CDR1 as DFQATT and CDR2 as SNEGSKA (reference sequence). The CDR3 loop spans 15 amino acids. V was pared by 2 bases and J by 1 base, with 14 bases between. The CDR3 DNA sequence: TGCAGTGCTAGAAAATTCCTTGGGGAGAACACTGAAGCTTTCTTT. Translated, it gives CSARKFLGENTEAFF.

This clonotype was detected a few times. This may be a read error: a much more frequent sequence differs by one nucleotide. The V call is TRBV11-2, the J call TRBJ1-1, with D possibly matching TRBD1 (6 bases). This CDR3 spans 14 amino acids. Germline values: CDR1 SGHAT, CDR2 FQNNGV. V lost 2 bases and J 7 bases, leaving 14 bases between the germline ends. CDR3 in DNA: TGTGCCAGCAGCTTAAACAGAGGGGGTAGTGAAGCTTTCTTT. It codes for CASSLNRGGSEAFF.

CDR3 region: CASNLQGAGYNEQFF. The DNA for the CDR3 is TGCGCCAGCAACCTCCAGGGGGCTGGGTACAATGAGCAGTTCTTC. This sequence joins TRBV5-1 and TRBJ2-1, with 8 bases fitting TRBD1. The trim removed 6 bases at V and 4 bases at J, leaving 9 bases unmatched. The germline CDR1 and CDR2 sequences are SGHRS and YFSETQ. The CDR3 runs 15 residues.

Details on this clonotype: One end of the junction is discordant with germline, which a read error may explain. V gene TRBV18 combines with J gene TRBJ1-1; a weak D match, TRBD1 (5 bases). CDR3 length: 15 amino acids. Germline-derived CDR1 and CDR2 are KGHSH and LQKENI. CDR3 coding DNA: TGTGCCAGCTCACCCCGGAGCAGGGAGAACACTGGAGCTTTCTTT. Protein: CASSPRSRENTGAFF.

This clonotype was counted ten times or more. V is TRBV7-3 and J is TRBJ2-5; tentatively, D is TRBD1 (6 bases). Germline V gives CDR1 SGHTA, CDR2 FQGTGA. This CDR3 is built from 16 residues. V was shortened by 1 base and J by 2 bases, with 14 bases between the two germline ends. The CDR3 coding sequence is TGTGCCAGCAGCTTAATCCCCGCCCAGGGGCAAGAGACCCAGTACTTC. This codes for CASSLIPAQGQETQYF.

This clonotype occurred many times. V is TRBV20-1 and J is TRBJ1-2; 12 nucleotides align to TRBD1. The CDR3 runs 14 residues. Trimming took 6 bases from V and 5 from J; bases not matched to a gene: 7. Germline V CDR1 and CDR2: DFQATT, SNEGSKA (reference sequence). CDR3 protein: CSAGGTGGIYGYTF. Here the CDR3 DNA reads TGCAGTGCCGGCGGGACAGGGGGCATATATGGCTACACCTTC.

This clonotype has more than one count but fewer than ten. This may be a read error: a much more frequent sequence differs by one nucleotide. The V and J genes are TRBV21-1 and TRBJ2-7. TRBV21-1 has pseudogene status. The CDR3 extends over 14 amino acids. CDR3 sequence: CASSNEGYGYEQCF. DNA for the CDR3: TGTGCCAGCAGCAACGAAGGGTACGGTTACGAGCAGTGCTTC.

A note on this clonotype: Being one base from a much bigger clone, this may be a read error. The chain recombines TRBV9 with TRBJ2-1, with 12 bases identical to TRBD2. J was trimmed by 8 bases and V by 4 bases; bases with no gene match: 7. Germline CDR1 and CDR2: SGDLS and YYNGEE. This CDR3 region has 15 residues. The CDR3 loop reads CASSQPSGGGDEQFF. Here the CDR3 DNA reads TGTGCCAGCAGCCAGCCTAGCGGGGGGGGCGATGAGCAGTTCTTC.

Note on this clonotype: One base away lies a much larger clone, so this may be a sequencing read error. The chain combines TRBV27 with TRBJ2-7, with TRBD2 matching 7 bases. This CDR3 is built from 15 residues. Germline assignment: CDR1 MNHEY and CDR2 SMNVEV (reference sequence). This chain's CDR3 is CAGSQRGEFSYEQYF. The CDR3 nucleotides are TGTGCCGGCAGTCAACGGGGGGAATTCTCCTACGAGCAGTACTTC.

At least ten counts were recorded for this clonotype. V is TRBV20-1 and J is TRBJ2-7, with 11 nucleotides matching TRBD2. Germline CDR1 and CDR2: DFQATT and SNEGSKA (reference sequence). Trimming removed 1 base from V and 7 bases from J; junction bases left unmatched: 9. The CDR3 runs to 15 residues. The CDR3 nucleotides read TGCAGTGCTAGAGTGCTTAGCGGGGGGGCGGGAGAGCAGTACTTC. Translation gives CSARVLSGGAGEQYF.

This clonotype was counted ten times or more. The rearrangement links TRBV7-3 to TRBJ2-5; D uncertain. The CDR3 is 14 residues long. Per germline, CDR1 SGHTA and CDR2 FQGTGA. Trimming cost V 0 bases and J 4 bases, with 9 bases left between them. In nucleotides, the CDR3 is TGTGCCAGCAGCTTAACGTTGAGAGGAGAGACCCAGTACTTC. Protein sequence: CASSLTLRGETQYF.

The sample holds many counts of this clonotype. This chain links TRBV20-1 with TRBJ2-5; D tentatively reads TRBD1 or TRBD2 (5 bases each). The CDR3 has 12 residues. The germline CDR1 and CDR2 sequences are DFQATT and SNEGSKA (reference sequence). Trimming stripped 3 bases from V and 4 bases from J, with 9 bases between. The CDR3 here is CSASTRGETQYF. Here the CDR3 DNA reads TGCAGTGCTAGTACTAGGGGAGAGACCCAGTACTTC.

This clonotype was observed many times. The V and J genes are TRBV4-3 and TRBJ1-4; D remains unclear. Looked up from germline, CDR1 is LGHNA and CDR2 is YSLEER. The CDR3 loop spans 15 amino acids. V was clipped by 0 bases and J by 2 bases, with 7 bases between them. DNA of the CDR3: TGCGCCAGCAGCCAAGAGGCGTTGACTAATGAAAAACTGTTTTTT. It translates to CASSQEALTNEKLFF.

This clonotype has a count of ten or more. This chain connects TRBV9 to TRBJ1-2, with D perhaps matching TRBD1 (5 bases). V gave up 4 bases and J gave up 8 bases, with 18 bases separating them. This CDR3 is 14 amino acids long. Germline lookup yields CDR1 SGDLS and CDR2 YYNGEE. CDR3 loop: CASSTFRGESGYTF. The CDR3 nucleotides are TGTGCCAGCAGCACGTTTCGAGGGGAGAGCGGCTACACCTTC.

This clonotype has a count of ten or more. The chain has TRBV20-1 and TRBJ2-3; TRBD2 agrees at 8 bases. Looked up from germline, CDR1 is DFQATT and CDR2 is SNEGSKA (reference sequence). CDR3 length: 15 amino acids. V shed 0 bases, J shed 1 base, and the junction held 3 bases outside the gene matches. The CDR3 DNA reads as TGCAGTGCTAGAGATGCGCGGGGGGGCACAGATACGCAGTATTTT. Protein product: CSARDARGGTDTQYF.

The chain links TRBV5-1 to TRBJ2-7; 8 bases map to TRBD1. The CDR3 length is 16 residues. J was trimmed by 2 bases and V by 4 bases; bases with no gene match: 11. Germline values: CDR1 SGHRS, CDR2 YFSETQ. The CDR3 loop is CASSPSGTGPTYEQYF. The DNA of the CDR3 is TGCGCCAGCAGCCCGTCCGGGACAGGACCCACCTACGAGCAGTACTTC.

V is TRBV7-9 and J is TRBJ2-5; D not resolved. The assigned J gene may be wrong: the sequence end matches TRBJ2-7 better. Germline-derived CDR1 and CDR2 are SEHNR and FQNEAQ (reference sequence). The CDR3 length is 12 residues. CDR3: CASSWRIDEQYF. The CDR3 region has the DNA TGTGCCAGCAGTTGGCGCATCGACGAGCAGTACTTC.

This clonotype was recorded at least ten times. V and J are TRBV18 and TRBJ1-2; unclear D gene. Trimming removed 3 bases from V and 0 bases from J, with 11 bases in between. Germline loops: CDR1 KGHSH, CDR2 LQKENI. The CDR3 is 15 amino acids. CDR3 in DNA: TGTGCCAGCTCACCGAGTTCAGCGACTAACTATGGCTACACCTTC. Amino acids: CASSPSSATNYGYTF. Combining the CDR3 with reference TRBV18 and TRBJ1-2 gives the whole variable domain NAGVMQNPRHLVRRRGQEARLRCSPMKGHSHVYWYRQLPEEGLKFMVYLQKENIIDESGMPKERFSAEFPKEGPSILRIQQVVRGDSAAYFCASSPSSATNYGYTFGSGTRLTVV.

In this sample, this clonotype turned up many times. The rearrangement joins TRBV12-3 or TRBV12-4 to TRBJ2-1; 9 nucleotides match TRBD1. With 6 bases clipped from V and 3 bases from J, the junction kept 9 bases outside the gene matches. The CDR3 extends over 16 amino acids. In DNA form, the CDR3 reads TGTGCCAGCAGCCCCCGGGACAGGGTTCTCTACAATGAGCAGTTCTTC. Protein: CASSPRDRVLYNEQFF.

This clonotype was picked up many times. The V and J genes are TRBV7-6 and TRBJ1-6; no definite D call. The CDR3 runs 12 residues. Germline lookup yields CDR1 SGHVS and CDR2 FNYEAQ. For the CDR3, the DNA is TGTGCTTCGAAGGGTTATGATTCACCCCTCCACTTT. This sequence encodes CASKGYDSPLHF.

Comment on this clonotype: This could be a read error, since a much larger clone is one nucleotide away. V gene TRBV11-2 combines with J gene TRBJ1-6; D call uncertain. There are 16 residues in the CDR3. Germline assignment: CDR1 SGHAT and CDR2 FQNNGV. The CDR3 protein is CASSSVGGQAGSSLHF. CDR3 DNA sequence: TGTGCCAGCAGCTCAGTCGGCGGTCAGGCCGGTTCATCCCTCCACTTT.